This TCR beta chain was identified during a study of T cells expressing NK-cell markers. Study-level background: Repertoires of TCR beta were obtained from T cells sorted as CD3+CD56+NKG2C+, CD3+CD56+NKG2C- and CD3+CD56-NKG2C+. Study-level results: The HCMV specificity of the expanded NKG2C+ T cell clones stayed unresolved. Leadership of the CD3+CD56-NKG2C+ fraction also belonged to these clonotypes in a handful of donors.

CDR1 DFQATT and CDR2 SNEGSKA come from the germline V gene (reference sequence). This CDR3 is built from 14 residues. TCRdb reworked the 5' RACE reads into one entry per CDR3 protein, no DNA. This repertoire comprises 350,000 to 500,000 distinct CDR3 sequences; its ten largest clones make up 7.3%. About this clonotype itself: The target antigen is unknown.

The chain links TRBV20-1 to TRBJ1-1; TCRdb returns TRBD1, unconfirmable since there is no DNA. This clonotype was sampled from a woman between 18 and 70 years old in good health. The sequencing sample was made of blood T cells: a sorted CD56 or NKG2C T cell subset, CD4+ or CD8+ T cells, or bulk PBMC T cells (not recorded which). CDR3: CSAMESGRYTEAFF.